The 20 T cell receptor beta chains presented below share a single source sample, sequenced in a study of identical twins. Using its own MiXCR run on the 5' RACE reads, TCRdb lists one record per CDR3 protein. The sample lists about 150,000 distinct CDR3 sequences, around 3.5% occurring once. The sequenced material came from memory T cells sorted from blood. All receptors derive from a man between 18 and 29 years old in good health.

The table lists this clonotype with many counts. The gene calls are TRBV6-5 and TRBJ1-2; D not resolved. The CDR3 has 15 amino acids. V was clipped by 4 bases and J by 8 bases, with 20 bases between them. Germline values: CDR1 MNHEY, CDR2 SVGAGI. CDR3 in amino acids: CASSSSTANVLGYTF. CDR3 coding DNA: TGTGCCAGCAGTTCGAGCACCGCAAACGTCTTGGGCTACACCTTC.

This clonotype was recorded many times. The J gene is TRBJ1-2, the V gene TRBV5-1; 11 nucleotides align to TRBD1. The CDR3 extends over 14 amino acids. CDR1 and CDR2 (germline): SGHRS, YFSETQ. Trimming cost V 6 bases and J 8 bases; bases outside gene matches: 9. The CDR3 here is CASTADRGQAGYTF. As DNA, the CDR3 is TGCGCCAGCACCGCGGACAGGGGGCAAGCGGGCTACACCTTC.

This clonotype was found many times. CDR3 sequence: CASSPGLAGTNEQFF. The CDR3 DNA is TGTGCCAGCAGCCCGGGACTAGCGGGAACCAATGAGCAGTTCTTC. The chain uses TRBV6-1 and TRBJ2-1, with 13 bases lining up with TRBD2. Germline trimming cut 6 bases from V and 6 bases from J; bases unmatched to any gene: 5. CDR3 length: 15 amino acids. Germline assignment: CDR1 MNHNS and CDR2 SASEGT.

The sample holds many counts of this clonotype. CDR3 coding DNA: TGCAGTGCTAGCTTTCCACCTAACTACGAGCAGTACGTC. Encoded protein: CSASFPPNYEQYV. The rearrangement uses TRBV20-1 and TRBJ2-7; D unresolved. This CDR3 has 13 residues. The V gene lost 3 bases and the J gene lost 3 bases, with 12 bases spanning the gap. Germline V gene data show CDR1 as DFQATT and CDR2 as SNEGSKA (reference sequence).

This clonotype was observed many times. The V call is TRBV6-1, the J call TRBJ1-5; 9 bases match TRBD1. The CDR3 consists of 14 residues. CDR1 MNHNS and CDR2 SASEGT come from the germline V gene. Trimming cost V 6 bases and J 4 bases; bases outside gene matches: 4. The CDR3 sequence is CASSRDRANQPQHF. The CDR3 bases are TGTGCCAGCAGCCGGGACAGGGCAAATCAGCCCCAGCATTTT.

This clonotype was counted at least ten times. The J gene is TRBJ2-4, the V gene TRBV7-2; 9 nucleotides agree with TRBD1. CDR1 and CDR2 (germline): SGHTA, FQGNSA. V shed 2 bases and J 0 bases; nucleotides not matched to a gene: 2. The CDR3 runs to 16 residues. The DNA of the CDR3 is TGTGCCAGCAGCTTACTGGGACAGGGAGCCAAAAACATTCAGTACTTC. Translation: CASSLLGQGAKNIQYF.

The table lists this clonotype with a few counts. The J gene is TRBJ2-7, the V gene TRBV20-1, with D perhaps TRBD2 (5 bases). In germline, CDR1 is DFQATT, CDR2 SNEGSKA (reference sequence). V lost 0 bases and J 3 bases, leaving 12 bases between the germline ends. This CDR3 has 14 residues. CDR3 sequence: CSARDGSSVYEQYF. In DNA form, the CDR3 reads TGCAGTGCTAGAGATGGGAGTTCAGTCTACGAGCAGTACTTC.

This clonotype was observed many times. The chain uses TRBV3-1 and TRBJ2-1; no firm D call. Germline V gene sequence: CDR1 LGHDT, CDR2 YNNKEL (reference sequence). The CDR3 runs to 12 residues. The V and J ends lost 4 bases and 7 bases respectively, with 8 bases between them. In nucleotides, the CDR3 is TGTGCCAGCAGCCGTCAATTGAATGAGCAGTTCTTC. Its translation is CASSRQLNEQFF.

This clonotype was detected many times. The gene calls are TRBV12-3 or TRBV12-4 and TRBJ1-2; 7 bases agree with TRBD1. Trimming cost V 3 bases and J 8 bases; bases outside gene matches: 6. This CDR3 contains 13 residues. The CDR3 nucleotides are TGTGCCAGCAGTTTTCTCAGGGGGGGAGGCTACACCTTC. It yields the protein CASSFLRGGGYTF.

At least ten counts were recorded for this clonotype. DNA for the CDR3: TGTGCCAGCAGCTTAGAAGGGGGGTCTGGTGAAGCTTTCTTT. Translation: CASSLEGGSGEAFF. The chain carries TRBV13 and TRBJ1-1; D may be TRBD1 (6 bases). The V end lost 1 base, the J end lost 7 bases, and 13 bases lay between the germline ends. The length of the CDR3 is 14 residues. Germline lookup yields CDR1 PRHDT and CDR2 FYEKMQ (reference sequence).

This clonotype occurred many times. The CDR3 sequence is CASSQDRGGRNTEAFF. In nucleotides, the CDR3 is TGTGCCAGCAGCCAAGATCGGGGGGGGAGGAACACTGAAGCTTTCTTT. This sequence joins TRBV4-2 and TRBJ1-1; possible D gene TRBD1, 5 bases. The V end was cut by 0 bases, the J end by 1 base, with 12 bases between. The CDR3 length is 16 residues. Per germline, CDR1 LGHNA and CDR2 YNFKEQ.

In this sample, this clonotype turned up many times. The chain links TRBV18 to TRBJ2-6; maybe TRBD1 (7 bases). Germline assignment: CDR1 KGHSH and CDR2 LQKENI. The length of the CDR3 is 17 residues. V shed 0 bases and J shed 2 bases, with 11 bases lying between them. The CDR3 DNA is TGTGCCAGCTCACCACCGGGACAGCGGGCTGGGGCCAACGTCCTGACTTTC. Amino acid sequence: CASSPPGQRAGANVLTF.

This clonotype was recorded many times. This chain connects TRBV20-1 to TRBJ2-3, with D possibly being TRBD1 (6 bases). Germline CDR1 and CDR2: DFQATT and SNEGSKA (reference sequence). The CDR3 has 14 amino acids. Trimming pared 4 bases from V and 11 bases from J, leaving 22 bases between. The CDR3 region has the DNA TGCAGTGCTACAACCGGGACACAGGCTGTTTTGCAGTATTTT. As protein: CSATTGTQAVLQYF.

This clonotype was seen many times. The chain links TRBV29-1 to TRBJ2-7; D unresolved. Trimming removed 1 base from V and 4 bases from J, with 11 bases in between. Looked up from germline, CDR1 is SQVTM and CDR2 is ANQGSEA. The CDR3 has 13 residues. Here the CDR3 DNA reads TGCAGCGTTGAAGGTGGTTTCGGATACGAGCAGTACTTC. This translates into CSVEGGFGYEQYF.

At least ten counts were recorded for this clonotype. This chain links TRBV6-1 with TRBJ1-4; TRBD1 is a possible D gene (6 bases). This CDR3 region has 17 residues. Germline V lookup: CDR1 MNHNS, CDR2 SASEGT. V lost 5 bases to trimming and J lost 7 bases, with 23 bases between them. Here the CDR3 reads CASSPLGGGGNREKLFF. CDR3 nucleotides: TGTGCCAGCAGTCCACTAGGAGGAGGGGGGAATCGTGAAAAACTGTTTTTT.

This clonotype was detected ten times or more. The chain links TRBV7-2 to TRBJ1-5; maybe TRBD1 (6 bases). The germline gives CDR1 SGHTA, CDR2 FQGNSA. The ends were cut back, 4 bases at V and 4 bases at J, with 11 bases in the middle. This CDR3 comprises 14 residues. CDR3 in DNA: TGTGCCAGCAGCTCTACAGGGAGGAATCAGCCCCAGCATTTT. Translated: CASSSTGRNQPQHF.

This clonotype was seen many times. The chain uses TRBV5-1 and TRBJ2-7; D unresolved. V was shortened by 3 bases and J by 2 bases, with 12 bases between the two germline ends. CDR1 SGHRS and CDR2 YFSETQ come from the germline V gene. This CDR3 has 14 residues. CDR3 DNA sequence: TGCGCCAGCAGCTCGCGGAGCCCCCCCTACGAGCAGTACGTC. Translating it yields CASSSRSPPYEQYV.

This clonotype has at least ten counts. The chain links TRBV6-1 to TRBJ2-4; 9 bases align to TRBD1. V shed 5 bases and J 1 base; nucleotides not matched to a gene: 6. CDR1 and CDR2 from the germline V gene are MNHNS and SASEGT. The CDR3 runs to 16 residues. The CDR3 reads CASSRSGTGAKNIQYF. In nucleotides, the CDR3 is TGTGCCAGCAGTCGCTCCGGGACAGGGGCCAAAAACATTCAGTACTTC.

This clonotype was recorded at least ten times. This sequence joins TRBV20-1 and TRBJ2-4; TRBD1 might be the D (6 bases). The CDR3 runs 12 residues. Per germline, CDR1 DFQATT and CDR2 SNEGSKA (reference sequence). The ends were cut back, 5 bases at V and 5 bases at J, with 10 bases in the middle. The CDR3 DNA reads as TGCAGTGCTCAGGGGTTAGAAAACATTCAGTACTTC. Translated, it gives CSAQGLENIQYF.

This clonotype was seen at least ten times. The V gene is TRBV2, the J gene TRBJ2-2; D possibly matches TRBD1 or TRBD2 (5 bases each). The CDR3 contains 15 residues. Germline V gives CDR1 SNHLY, CDR2 FYNNEI. With 10 bases removed from V and 0 bases from J, the gap between germline ends came to 15 bases. CDR3 coding DNA: TGTGCCATGGGAAGGGACGGACCGAACACCGGGGAGCTGTTTTTT. Translating it yields CAMGRDGPNTGELFF.